What follows are 13 T cell receptor beta chains derived from one specimen sequenced in a study of T cell clusters in autoimmune cytopenias. TRB was amplified from approximately 230 ng of peripheral blood genomic DNA per sample. TRB rearrangements were amplified by touch-down multiplex PCR with mixed TRB-A/B primers. TCRdb re-called the multiplex PCR reads; every CDR3 protein appears as one record, without DNA. The listing contains thousands of distinct CDR3 sequences. Material for sequencing was peripheral blood. These receptors originate from a human donor with an autoimmune cytopenia or autoimmune hepatitis (not recorded which).

This sequence joins TRBV7-2 and TRBJ2-7; TCRdb's assignment of TRBD2 cannot be checked, as there is no DNA. Per germline, CDR1 SGHTA and CDR2 FQGNSA. This CDR3 comprises 16 residues. This chain's CDR3 is CASSLDKLRALYEQYF.

CDR3 residues: CASSLGGDTEAFF. The chain couples TRBV18 to TRBJ1-1. In germline, CDR1 is KGHSH, CDR2 LQKENI. This CDR3 spans 13 amino acids.

The chain carries TRBV12-3 or TRBV12-4 and TRBJ1-1. The CDR3 has 14 residues. This CDR3 is CASSYGRVGTEAFF.

V is TRBV6-2 or TRBV6-3 and J is TRBJ2-5; with no DNA, the TCRdb D assignment of TRBD2 cannot be verified. CDR1 and CDR2 (germline): MNHEY, SVGEGT. The CDR3 length is 13 residues. The CDR3 reads CASTLGGGGTQYF.

This clonotype registers medium-sized by frequency. The genes are TRBV29-1 and TRBJ2-5; TCRdb selects TRBD1, and the lack of DNA leaves this call unchecked. Germline assignment: CDR1 SQVTM and CDR2 ANQGSEA. The CDR3 has 15 amino acids. CDR3 sequence: CSVVQDRGQEETQYF.

This clonotype is deemed medium-sized by its frequency. The chain recombines TRBV5-4 with TRBJ2-2. This CDR3 has 13 amino acids. Germline-derived CDR1 and CDR2 are SGHNT and YYREEE (reference sequence). The CDR3 sequence is CASSLAGTGELFF.

Its frequency marks this clonotype as medium-sized. The rearrangement links TRBV27 to TRBJ2-5. CDR3 length: 13 residues. Per the germline V gene, CDR1 is MNHEY and CDR2 is SMNVEV (reference sequence). The CDR3: CASSLYGSETQYF.

This clonotype is labeled medium-sized based on frequency. CDR3 amino acids: CASGWTGKNIQYF. The chain joins TRBV27 to TRBJ2-4; TCRdb outputs TRBD1, but without DNA this stays unchecked. This CDR3 is 13 amino acids long. Germline CDR1 reads MNHEY; CDR2 reads SMNVEV (reference sequence).

This clonotype ranks as large in terms of frequency. The chain joins TRBV29-1 to TRBJ2-2; TCRdb's D gene call, TRBD1, goes unchecked for lack of DNA. Germline lookup yields CDR1 SQVTM and CDR2 ANQGSEA. The CDR3 is 14 residues long. The CDR3 protein is CSAAGGLNTGELFF.

This clonotype is deemed medium-sized (0.01 to 0.1%) by its frequency. V is TRBV30 and J is TRBJ2-1; TCRdb's D call, TRBD1, is unchecked because there is no DNA. The germline gives CDR1 GTSNPN, CDR2 SVGIG (reference sequence). The CDR3 length is 14 residues. CDR3 in amino acids: CAWSVWGPYNEQFF.

The chain recombines TRBV10-3 with TRBJ2-7; the D gene TCRdb calls, TRBD1, cannot be checked with no DNA. Germline CDR1 and CDR2: ENHRY and SYGVKD. The CDR3 is 14 residues long. The CDR3 protein is CAISDPGGHNEQYF.

Frequency places this clonotype as medium-sized. This chain links TRBV30 with TRBJ2-3. The CDR3 runs 13 residues. Germline V gives CDR1 GTSNPN, CDR2 SVGIG (reference sequence). CDR3 region: CAWRDTPRDTQYF.

This clonotype is called medium-sized based on its frequency. This chain joins TRBV15 and TRBJ2-5. Per germline, CDR1 LNHNV and CDR2 YYDKDF (reference sequence). The CDR3 runs to 14 residues. The CDR3 here is CATSRDRVQETQYF.